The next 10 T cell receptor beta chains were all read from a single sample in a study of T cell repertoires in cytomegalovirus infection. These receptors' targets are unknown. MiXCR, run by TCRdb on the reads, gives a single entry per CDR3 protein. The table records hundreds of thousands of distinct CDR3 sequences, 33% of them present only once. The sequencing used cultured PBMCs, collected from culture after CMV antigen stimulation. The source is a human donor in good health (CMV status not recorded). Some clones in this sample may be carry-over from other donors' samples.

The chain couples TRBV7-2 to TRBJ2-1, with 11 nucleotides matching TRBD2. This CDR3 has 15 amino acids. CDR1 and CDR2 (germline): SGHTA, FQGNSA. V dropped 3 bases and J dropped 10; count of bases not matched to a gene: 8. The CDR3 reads CASSLGLAEGPEQFF. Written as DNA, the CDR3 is TGTGCCAGCAGCTTGGGACTAGCGGAGGGCCCGGAGCAGTTCTTC. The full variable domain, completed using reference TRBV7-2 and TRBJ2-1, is GAGVSQSPSNKVTEKGKDVELRCDPISGHTALYWYRQSLGQGLEFLIYFQGNSAPDKSGLPSDRFSAERTGGSVSTLTIQRTQQEDSAVYLCASSLGLAEGPEQFFGPGTRLTVL.

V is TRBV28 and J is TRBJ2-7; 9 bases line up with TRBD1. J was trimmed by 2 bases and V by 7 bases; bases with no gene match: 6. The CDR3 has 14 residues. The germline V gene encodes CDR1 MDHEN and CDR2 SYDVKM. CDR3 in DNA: TGTGCCAGCAACCCCGGACAGGGGCCCTACGAGCAGTACTTC. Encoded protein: CASNPGQGPYEQYF.

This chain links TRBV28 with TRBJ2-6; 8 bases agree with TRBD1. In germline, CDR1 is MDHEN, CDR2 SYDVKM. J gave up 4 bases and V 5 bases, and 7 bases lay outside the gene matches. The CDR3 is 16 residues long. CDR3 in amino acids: CASSPQGARGANVLTF. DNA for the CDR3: TGTGCCAGCAGTCCCCAGGGGGCGAGGGGGGCCAACGTCCTGACTTTC.

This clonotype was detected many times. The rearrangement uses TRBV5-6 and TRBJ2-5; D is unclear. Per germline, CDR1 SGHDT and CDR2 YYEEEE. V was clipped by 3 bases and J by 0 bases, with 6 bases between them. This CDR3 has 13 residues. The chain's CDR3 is CASSWQYQETQYF. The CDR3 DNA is TGTGCCAGCAGCTGGCAGTACCAAGAGACCCAGTACTTC.

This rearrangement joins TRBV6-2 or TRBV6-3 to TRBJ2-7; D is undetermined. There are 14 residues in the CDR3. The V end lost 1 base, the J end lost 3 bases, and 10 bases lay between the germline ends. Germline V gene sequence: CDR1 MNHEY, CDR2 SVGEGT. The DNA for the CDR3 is TGTGCCAGCAGTTACTTCCATACCGGCTACGAGCAGTACTTC. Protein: CASSYFHTGYEQYF.

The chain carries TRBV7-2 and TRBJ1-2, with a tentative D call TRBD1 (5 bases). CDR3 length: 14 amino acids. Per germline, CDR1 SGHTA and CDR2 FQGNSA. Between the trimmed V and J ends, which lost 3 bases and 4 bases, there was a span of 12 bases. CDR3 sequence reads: CASSLGGSSYGYTF. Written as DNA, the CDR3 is TGTGCCAGCAGCTTGGGGGGAAGTAGCTATGGCTACACCTTC.

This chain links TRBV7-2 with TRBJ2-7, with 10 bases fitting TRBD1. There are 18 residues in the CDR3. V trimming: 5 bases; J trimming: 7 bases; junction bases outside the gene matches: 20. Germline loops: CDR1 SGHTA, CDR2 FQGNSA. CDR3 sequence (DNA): TGTGCCAGCAGCCAACCCCCCGGGTGGGGACAGGGGTTTGGGGAGCAGTACTTC. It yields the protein CASSQPPGWGQGFGEQYF.

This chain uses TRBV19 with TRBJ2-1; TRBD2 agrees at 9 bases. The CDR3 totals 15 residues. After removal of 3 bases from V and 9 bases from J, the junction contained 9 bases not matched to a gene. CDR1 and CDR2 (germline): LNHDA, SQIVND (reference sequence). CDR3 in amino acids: CASSIELAGAGEQFF. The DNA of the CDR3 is TGTGCCAGTAGTATCGAATTAGCGGGAGCGGGTGAGCAGTTCTTC.

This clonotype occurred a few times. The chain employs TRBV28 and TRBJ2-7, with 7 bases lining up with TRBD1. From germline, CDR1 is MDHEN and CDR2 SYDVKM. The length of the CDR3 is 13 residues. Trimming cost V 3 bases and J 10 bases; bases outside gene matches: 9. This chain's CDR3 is CASSLSDRVGQYV. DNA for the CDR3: TGTGCCAGCAGTTTGTCCGACAGGGTTGGTCAGTACGTC.

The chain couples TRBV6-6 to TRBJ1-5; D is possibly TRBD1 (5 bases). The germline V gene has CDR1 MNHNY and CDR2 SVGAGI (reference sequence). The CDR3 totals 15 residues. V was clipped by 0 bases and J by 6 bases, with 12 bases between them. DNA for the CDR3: TGTGCCAGCAGTTACTCGTTCAGGGCGGGTCAGCCCCAGCATTTT. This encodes CASSYSFRAGQPQHF.